These T cell receptor beta chains were read from a single sample in a study of CD8+ T cells in alopecia areata. Generated by immunoSEQ multiplex PCR, the TCRdb table keeps only in-frame clones and is missing some. The sample holds about 140,000 clones, roughly 50% seen once. The sample was CD4+ T cells sorted from blood. The receptors here all came from a human donor in good health. Each CDR3 is given without its conserved first and last residue. D genes are given only for firm matches.

CDR3aa,v_gene,j_gene,d_gene
AVLRSEETQY,TRBV5-1,TRBJ2-5,-
SAGLANEQF,TRBV29-1,TRBJ2-1,TRBD2
ASTQGALGANVLT,TRBV9,TRBJ2-6,TRBD1
SVTTTGANVLT,TRBV29-1,TRBJ2-6,-
SARVGKDTQY,TRBV29-1,TRBJ2-3,-
SLLNKGETGLFSYNEQF,TRBV29-1,TRBJ2-1,-
SAGGSMSAEQF,TRBV29-1,TRBJ2-1,-
ASPDFSSGRKETQY,TRBV18,TRBJ2-5,TRBD2
ASSFIFGGTIY,TRBV27,TRBJ1-3,-
SYRQPGVPDTQY,TRBV29-1,TRBJ2-3,-
ASTGQGGTEAF,TRBV25-1,TRBJ1-1,TRBD1
ASSSHGIYEQY,TRBV7-9,TRBJ2-7,-
ASGRRDVSYNEQF,TRBV6-5,TRBJ2-1,-
ASSPPGQNTQY,TRBV13,TRBJ2-3,-
ASSRTSGVYEQY,TRBV2,TRBJ2-7,TRBD2
ASRPGLPYEQY,TRBV2,TRBJ2-7,-